A single sample is the source of the 3 T cell receptor beta chains below, sequenced in a study of T cell responses to AZD1222 COVID-19 vaccine. Clones were read by immunoSEQ multiplex PCR, and TCRdb kept only the in-frame ones, dropping some. This sample carries 120,000 to 150,000 clones, roughly 90% of them seen once, and the ten largest clones take 1.5% to 2%. The sample in question was peripheral blood, obtained 28 days after the second AZD1222 dose. The receptors were gathered from an adult who received the AZD1222 COVID-19 vaccine.

V gene TRBV5-5 combines with J gene TRBJ2-5, with D possibly matching TRBD2 (5 bases). Germline V gives CDR1 SGHKS, CDR2 YYEKEE (reference sequence). The CDR3 is 15 residues long. The V gene lost 0 bases and the J gene lost 1 base, with 10 bases spanning the gap. The CDR3 loop reads CASSLAPSGQETQYF. CDR3 nucleotides: TGTGCCAGCAGCTTGGCCCCCAGCGGCCAAGAGACCCAGTACTTC.

The chain links TRBV19 to TRBJ1-4, with a possible D match to TRBD1 (5 bases). This CDR3 is built from 16 residues. Germline CDR1 is LNHDA and CDR2 is SQIVND (reference sequence). V lost 3 bases and J 8 bases, leaving 19 bases between the germline ends. The CDR3 spells CASSIGGPGKGEKLFF. In DNA form, the CDR3 reads TGTGCCAGTAGTATCGGTGGGCCAGGGAAGGGCGAAAAACTGTTTTTT.

The rearrangement links TRBV5-1 to TRBJ2-6; no clear D. Trimming shortened V by 0 bases and J by 0 bases, and 7 bases separated the two germline ends. Per the germline V gene, CDR1 is SGHRS and CDR2 is YFSETQ. The CDR3 length is 16 residues. CDR3 region: CASSLASDSGANVLTF. CDR3 DNA: TGCGCCAGCAGCTTGGCCTCGGACTCTGGGGCCAACGTCCTGACTTTC.